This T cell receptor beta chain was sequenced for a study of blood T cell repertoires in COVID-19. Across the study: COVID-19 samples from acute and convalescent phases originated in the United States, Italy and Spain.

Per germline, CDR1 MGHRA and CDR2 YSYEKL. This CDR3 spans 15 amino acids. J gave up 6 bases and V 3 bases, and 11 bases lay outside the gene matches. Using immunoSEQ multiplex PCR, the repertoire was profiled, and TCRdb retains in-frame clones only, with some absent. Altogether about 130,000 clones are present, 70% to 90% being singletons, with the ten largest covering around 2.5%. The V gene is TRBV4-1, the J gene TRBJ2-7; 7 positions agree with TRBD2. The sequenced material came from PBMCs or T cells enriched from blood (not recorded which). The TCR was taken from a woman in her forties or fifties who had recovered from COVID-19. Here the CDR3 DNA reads TGCGCCAGCAGCCACCCTTGGGGGGGGTTAAGCGAGCAGTACTTC. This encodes CASSHPWGGLSEQYF.